A single sample is the source of the 28 T cell receptor beta chains below, sequenced in a study of T cell repertoires in ileal Crohn's disease. Data came from immunoSEQ multiplex PCR; TCRdb stores just in-frame clones and leaves some out. The table lists about 17,000 clones, 50% to 75% of them singletons. The sample consisted of ileal tissue. These receptors all stem from an adult with Crohn's disease.

V is TRBV19 and J is TRBJ2-1, with 10 bases identical to TRBD1. Germline V lookup: CDR1 LNHDA, CDR2 SQIVND (reference sequence). The junction had 8 bases not matched to a gene; V was cut back by 3 bases and J by 9 bases. The CDR3 runs to 15 residues. CDR3 in amino acids: CASSIGQGGTVEQFF. The CDR3 region has the DNA TGTGCCAGTAGTATCGGACAGGGGGGGACCGTTGAGCAGTTCTTC.

The J gene is TRBJ2-2, the V gene TRBV18; tentatively, D is TRBD1 (6 bases). This CDR3 region has 15 residues. V was pared by 5 bases and J by 5 bases, with 15 bases between. The germline V gene has CDR1 KGHSH and CDR2 LQKENI. The CDR3 is CASSSGTQYTGELFF. Here the CDR3 DNA reads TGTGCCAGCTCATCCGGGACACAATATACCGGGGAGCTGTTTTTT.

The rearrangement uses TRBV5-1 and TRBJ2-7; maybe TRBD1 (6 bases). The germline gives CDR1 SGHRS, CDR2 YFSETQ. CDR3 length equals 16 residues. V lost 4 bases, J lost 0 bases, and 17 bases lay in between. This CDR3 is CASSPKPTGSSYEQYF. Here the CDR3 DNA reads TGCGCCAGCAGCCCTAAACCGACAGGAAGCTCCTACGAGCAGTACTTC.

In this sample, this clone turned up a few times. DNA for the CDR3: TGTGCCAGCAGCTTAAGTGGCGGAAACACCGGGGAGCTGTTTTTT. This codes for CASSLSGGNTGELFF. This chain links TRBV11-2 with TRBJ2-2; D remains unclear. Germline V CDR1 and CDR2: SGHAT, FQNNGV. The V gene lost 2 bases and the J gene lost 2 bases, with 9 bases spanning the gap. The CDR3 has 15 residues.

This clone has a handful of counts. The chain has TRBV29-1 and TRBJ2-7; a possible D gene is TRBD1 (6 bases). Deletions cut 7 bases from V and 0 bases from J, with 13 bases between. The V gene's germline CDR1 is SQVTM and CDR2 ANQGSEA. This CDR3 comprises 13 residues. The CDR3 region is CSARTASSYEQYF. CDR3 in DNA: TGCAGCGCCCGGACAGCGAGCTCCTACGAGCAGTACTTC.

This clone is judged medium-sized. The chain couples TRBV7-2 to TRBJ1-1, with 7 bases fitting TRBD1. In germline, CDR1 is SGHTA, CDR2 FQGNSA. The CDR3 sequence is 14 residues long. V shed 4 bases, J shed 5 bases, and the junction held 7 bases outside the gene matches. CDR3 residues: CASSSTGPQTEAFF. In nucleotides, the CDR3 is TGTGCCAGCAGCTCGACAGGGCCGCAGACTGAAGCTTTCTTT.

This chain's CDR3 is CASSLKGLNQNIQYF. In DNA, the CDR3 is TGTGCCAGCAGCCTAAAGGGACTAAATCAAAACATTCAGTACTTC. V gene TRBV6-6 combines with J gene TRBJ2-4; TRBD2 agrees at 7 bases. With 6 bases clipped from V and 5 bases from J, the junction kept 10 bases outside the gene matches. Germline CDR1 reads MNHNY; CDR2 reads SVGAGI (reference sequence). The CDR3 spans 15 residues.

The rearrangement uses TRBV7-2 and TRBJ1-5; D is possibly TRBD1 (6 bases). Trimming pared 6 bases from V and 6 bases from J, leaving 12 bases between. CDR3 length: 13 amino acids. CDR1 and CDR2 from the germline V gene are SGHTA and FQGNSA. The CDR3 protein is CASSYQGGQPQHF. In DNA, the CDR3 is TGTGCCAGCAGTTACCAAGGGGGTCAGCCCCAGCATTTT.

In its sample, this clone was seen once. The rearrangement joins TRBV11-2 to TRBJ2-7; 8 bases align to TRBD1. This CDR3 region has 14 residues. The J segment lost 2 bases and the V segment lost 1 base, leaving 1 base of the junction unmatched. Germline assignment: CDR1 SGHAT and CDR2 FQNNGV. CDR3 sequence: CASSLGTGPYEQYF. The CDR3 nucleotides are TGTGCCAGCAGCTTAGGGACAGGGCCCTACGAGCAGTACTTC.

This sequence joins TRBV20-1 and TRBJ2-7; D gene ambiguous. V gave up 5 bases and J gave up 4 bases, with 6 bases separating them. Germline values: CDR1 DFQATT, CDR2 SNEGSKA (reference sequence). CDR3 length: 10 amino acids. The CDR3 protein is CSAYNYEQYF. The DNA for the CDR3 is TGCAGTGCTTACAATTACGAGCAGTACTTC.

The chain is built from TRBV29-1 and TRBJ2-4; 7 bases line up with TRBD1. Germline V gene sequence: CDR1 SQVTM, CDR2 ANQGSEA. The CDR3 extends over 13 amino acids. Losses at the gene ends were 6 bases for V and 8 bases for J; bases not matched to a gene: 10. The DNA for the CDR3 is TGCAGCGTAGAGGGACAGACCACGGACATTCAGTACTTC. This sequence encodes CSVEGQTTDIQYF. Full variable domain (missing parts from reference TRBV29-1 and TRBJ2-4): SAVISQKPSRDICQRGTSLTIQCQVDSQVTMMFWYRQQPGQSLTLIATANQGSEATYESGFVIDKFPISRPNLTFSTLTVSNMSPEDSSIYLCSVEGQTTDIQYFGAGTRLSVL.

This clone rates as medium-sized. The rearrangement uses TRBV6-6 and TRBJ2-1; D possibly corresponds to TRBD2 (6 bases). This CDR3 region has 16 residues. V was cut by 4 bases and J by 1 base, with 14 bases left in between. Germline assignment: CDR1 MNHNY and CDR2 SVGAGI (reference sequence). The CDR3 loop reads CASSSRSGRSYNEQFF. DNA for the CDR3: TGTGCCAGCAGTTCACGTAGCGGACGTTCCTACAATGAGCAGTTCTTC.

This clone was counted only a few times. V is TRBV5-1 and J is TRBJ2-2, with TRBD2 identical over 11 bases. This CDR3 spans 15 amino acids. In germline, CDR1 is SGHRS, CDR2 YFSETQ. Losses at the gene ends were 4 bases for V and 4 bases for J; bases not matched to a gene: 3. The CDR3 protein is CASSRGTSGTGELFF. The CDR3 coding sequence is TGCGCCAGCAGCCGAGGGACTAGCGGCACCGGGGAGCTGTTTTTT.

The genes are TRBV30 and TRBJ1-5, with TRBD1 identical over 8 bases. Looked up from germline, CDR1 is GTSNPN and CDR2 is SVGIG (reference sequence). CDR3 length: 17 amino acids. The V gene end was trimmed by 2 bases and the J gene end by 0 bases; junction bases not matched to a gene: 9. CDR3 nucleotides: TGTGCCTGGAGTCAGGGACAGGAAATTTATAGCAATCAGCCCCAGCATTTT. It is translated as CAWSQGQEIYSNQPQHF.

This clone showed up just a few times. Here the CDR3 reads CASSRQGGETQYF. DNA of the CDR3: TGTGCCAGCTCACGACAGGGAGGAGAGACCCAGTACTTC. This rearrangement joins TRBV18 to TRBJ2-5; maybe TRBD1 (7 bases). V lost 4 bases and J 4 bases, leaving 10 bases between the germline ends. This CDR3 comprises 13 residues. Germline-derived CDR1 and CDR2 are KGHSH and LQKENI.

Note on this clone: Germline is not matched at one junction end, which may reflect a read error. This sequence joins TRBV7-7 and TRBJ2-3, with 9 bases lining up with TRBD1. CDR3 length: 15 amino acids. CDR1 SSHAT and CDR2 FNYEAQ come from the germline V gene (reference sequence). The CDR3 protein is CASSFGTGRTDTQYF. DNA for the CDR3: TGTGCTAGCAGCTTCGGGACAGGGCGCACAGATACGCAGTATTTT.

This chain uses TRBV28 with TRBJ1-5; TRBD1 matches 10 bases. Unmatched junction bases numbered 4, after V lost 7 bases and J lost 1 base. The germline V gene has CDR1 MDHEN and CDR2 SYDVKM. The CDR3 length is 15 residues. CDR3 region: CASKMDRGSNQPQHF. CDR3 DNA sequence: TGTGCCAGCAAAATGGACAGGGGGAGCAATCAGCCCCAGCATTTT.

This chain uses TRBV18 with TRBJ2-3; TRBD1 aligns across 7 bases. V dropped 3 bases and J dropped 5; count of bases not matched to a gene: 5. The CDR3 runs to 14 residues. From germline, CDR1 is KGHSH and CDR2 LQKENI. The chain's CDR3 is CASSPYRGQDTQYF. CDR3 coding DNA: TGTGCCAGCTCACCCTACAGGGGTCAAGATACGCAGTATTTT. Full variable domain (missing parts from reference TRBV18 and TRBJ2-3): NAGVMQNPRHLVRRRGQEARLRCSPMKGHSHVYWYRQLPEEGLKFMVYLQKENIIDESGMPKERFSAEFPKEGPSILRIQQVVRGDSAAYFCASSPYRGQDTQYFGPGTRLTVL.

The V gene is TRBV10-3, the J gene TRBJ2-2, with D perhaps TRBD1 (5 bases). V lost 4 bases, J lost 2 bases, and 11 bases lay in between. From germline, CDR1 is ENHRY and CDR2 SYGVKD. This CDR3 has 15 residues. The chain's CDR3 is CAISGAGLNTGELFF. CDR3 DNA sequence: TGTGCCATCAGTGGGGCAGGGCTAAACACCGGGGAGCTGTTTTTT.

The chain recombines TRBV6-8 with TRBJ2-6, with D unclear. This CDR3 is 16 amino acids long. Germline V gene lookup returns CDR1 MNHGY and CDR2 SAAAGT. V dropped 5 bases and J dropped 5 bases, with 16 bases sitting between them. Written as DNA, the CDR3 is TGTGCCAGCAGTCTCTGGTCACAAAGTCGGGCCAACGTCCTGACTTTC. Translated: CASSLWSQSRANVLTF.

Comments on this clone: Other DNA sequences within the sample encode an identical CDR3. The chain uses TRBV28 and TRBJ1-5; weak D call: TRBD1 (5 bases). The V end was cut by 3 bases, the J end by 0 bases, with 9 bases between. The V gene's germline CDR1 is MDHEN and CDR2 SYDVKM. The CDR3 contains 15 residues. CDR3 in DNA: TGTGCCAGCAGTTTTGACAGATATAGCAATCAGCCCCAGCATTTT. It codes for CASSFDRYSNQPQHF.

The chain couples TRBV5-1 to TRBJ2-5; D is perhaps TRBD1 (6 bases). Germline V lookup: CDR1 SGHRS, CDR2 YFSETQ. V lost 4 bases to trimming and J lost 3 bases, with 10 bases between them. The length of the CDR3 is 13 residues. CDR3 sequence reads: CASSPTGEETQYF. The CDR3 DNA reads TGCGCCAGCAGCCCGACAGGTGAAGAGACCCAGTACTTC.

This clone was seen a handful of times. The sample holds other DNA sequences that translate to the same CDR3. The rearrangement joins TRBV5-1 to TRBJ2-7; D is ambiguous. Germline values: CDR1 SGHRS, CDR2 YFSETQ. There are 14 residues in the CDR3. The V gene lost 0 bases and the J gene lost 3 bases, with 10 bases spanning the gap. This chain's CDR3 is CASSLVSSSYEQYF. CDR3 coding DNA: TGCGCCAGCAGCTTGGTCTCGAGTAGCTACGAGCAGTACTTC.

This chain uses TRBV27 with TRBJ2-3; 7 bases fit TRBD1. CDR1 is MNHEY, CDR2 SMNVEV, per germline (reference sequence). Unmatched junction bases numbered 3, after V lost 4 bases and J lost 2 bases. The CDR3 is 14 amino acids. CDR3 residues: CASSSDRVTDTQYF. CDR3 DNA: TGTGCCAGCAGTTCAGACAGGGTCACAGATACGCAGTATTTT.

V usage is TRBV7-9 and J usage is TRBJ1-2; weak D call: TRBD1 (6 bases). The CDR3 extends over 15 amino acids. Germline V gene lookup returns CDR1 SEHNR and CDR2 FQNEAQ (reference sequence). V was shortened by 4 bases and J by 7 bases, with 19 bases between the two germline ends. The CDR3 protein is CASSSSTGRVAGYTF. The CDR3 bases are TGTGCCAGCAGCTCCTCTACAGGGCGCGTGGCTGGCTACACCTTC.

The chain carries TRBV5-1 and TRBJ2-5; tentative D call: TRBD1 (6 bases). Germline V gene data show CDR1 as SGHRS and CDR2 as YFSETQ. The CDR3 totals 14 residues. V lost 0 bases, J lost 7 bases, and 13 bases lay in between. CDR3 residues: CASSLAGVGVTQYF. The DNA of the CDR3 is TGCGCCAGCAGCTTGGCAGGGGTTGGCGTGACCCAGTACTTC.

The V and J genes are TRBV30 and TRBJ2-7; 9 bases line up with TRBD1. The length of the CDR3 is 13 residues. Trimming removed 4 bases from V and 5 bases from J; junction bases left unmatched: 6. Germline V gene data show CDR1 as GTSNPN and CDR2 as SVGIG (reference sequence). The CDR3 coding sequence is TGTGCCTGGATTTCTACAGGGGGCCACGAGCAGTACTTC. This sequence encodes CAWISTGGHEQYF. The full variable domain, rest sourced from reference TRBV30 and TRBJ2-7, is SQTIHQWPATLVQPVGSPLSLECTVEGTSNPNLYWYRQAAGRGLQLLFYSVGIGQISSEVPQNLSASRPQDRQFILSSKKLLLSDSGFYLCAWISTGGHEQYFGPGTRLTVT.

V gene TRBV5-6 combines with J gene TRBJ2-3, with TRBD1 as a possible D gene (6 bases). V was clipped by 6 bases and J by 2 bases, with 13 bases between them. From germline, CDR1 is SGHDT and CDR2 YYEEEE. CDR3 length equals 14 residues. The CDR3 DNA sequence: TGTGCCAGCACCGCAGGGGACATCACAGATACGCAGTATTTT. This sequence encodes CASTAGDITDTQYF.